These T cell receptor beta chains were read from a single sample in a study of OX40 agonist ivuxolimab in advanced cancers. TCRdb's table, derived via immunoSEQ multiplex PCR, lists solely in-frame clones and lacks some. This sample has approximately 100,000 clones, with roughly 90% found just once. The starting material was CD4+ or CD8+ T cells sorted from blood, obtained in a trial of the OX40 agonist ivuxolimab. The origin of the receptors is an adult with an advanced solid tumor such as melanoma, head and neck, liver or kidney cancer. Both conserved end residues are part of each CDR3. Each record gives: V gene, clone size, D gene, J gene, CDR3 DNA, CDR3 protein. D genes are given only for firm matches. Where a row states a size, it is once, few, many or the class of an expanded clone; other rows omit it.

V: TRBV5-4
size: few
D: TRBD2
J: TRBJ2-3
DNA: TGTGCCAGCAGCGAACTAGCGGGGGCAGATACGCAGTATTTT
CDR3: CASSELAGADTQYF

V: TRBV4-3
size: NA
D: NA
J: TRBJ1-2
DNA: TGCGCCAGCAGCCAAGGTGAGGAAAGCTATGGCTACACCTTC
CDR3: CASSQGEESYGYTF

V: TRBV5-6
size: NA
D: NA
J: TRBJ1-4
DNA: TGTGCCAGCAGCTTGGTCGGACACCGGGAAAAACTGTTTTTT
CDR3: CASSLVGHREKLFF

V: TRBV14
size: NA
D: NA
J: TRBJ2-1
DNA: TGTGCCAGCAGCCAGATCAGCTCCTACAATGAGCAGTTCTTC
CDR3: CASSQISSYNEQFF

V: TRBV29-1
size: NA
D: NA
J: TRBJ2-5
DNA: TGCAGCGGGGACTTGGCCTTCGCCTGGACCCAGTACTTC
CDR3: CSGDLAFAWTQYF

V: TRBV7-2
size: few
D: NA
J: TRBJ1-1
DNA: TGTGCCAGCAGTCAGAACCAGGGAGGTGAAGCTTTCTTT
CDR3: CASSQNQGGEAFF

V: TRBV29-1
size: few
D: NA
J: TRBJ1-3
DNA: TGCAGCGTTGCACTGGGAAACACCATATATTTT
CDR3: CSVALGNTIYF

V: TRBV4-3
size: once
D: NA
J: TRBJ2-5
DNA: TGCGCCAGCAGCCAAGATCGGTGGAGGGAGACCCAGTACTTC
CDR3: CASSQDRWRETQYF

V: TRBV10-3
size: NA
D: NA
J: TRBJ2-5
DNA: TGTGCCATCAGTGAGTCGGGAGAGACCCAGTACTTC
CDR3: CAISESGETQYF

V: TRBV5-1
size: few
D: TRBD2
J: TRBJ2-5
DNA: TGCGCCAGCAGCTTGGCTAGCGGGGGGCTTCAAGAGACCCAGTACTTC
CDR3: CASSLASGGLQETQYF

V: TRBV19
size: NA
D: NA
J: TRBJ2-7
DNA: TGTGCCAGTAGTATAGTGGGCCTTCTCAACGAGCAGTACTTC
CDR3: CASSIVGLLNEQYF

V: TRBV30
size: NA
D: NA
J: TRBJ2-7
DNA: TGTGCCTGGAGTGGGACGGCAAGTTACGAGCAGTACTTC
CDR3: CAWSGTASYEQYF

V: TRBV5-1
size: NA
D: NA
J: TRBJ1-4
DNA: TGCGCCAGCAGCTTTTGGTTGGGTGAAAAACTGTTTTTT
CDR3: CASSFWLGEKLFF

V: TRBV28
size: NA
D: TRBD2
J: TRBJ2-7
DNA: TGTGCCAGCAGTTACGGGAATAGCGGGGGGCCCTACGAGCAGTACTTC
CDR3: CASSYGNSGGPYEQYF

V: TRBV30
size: NA
D: NA
J: TRBJ1-4
DNA: TGTGCCTGGAGTGTCGGTGCAACTAATGAAAAACTGTTTTTT
CDR3: CAWSVGATNEKLFF

V: TRBV5-4
size: once
D: NA
J: TRBJ2-3
DNA: TGTGCCAGCAGCTTGGCGGGGTCTTGGGATGATACGCAGTATTTT
CDR3: CASSLAGSWDDTQYF

V: TRBV29-1
size: NA
D: NA
J: TRBJ2-7
DNA: TGCAGCGTTGGTGGGGAGCGCTCCTACGAGCAGTACTTC
CDR3: CSVGGERSYEQYF

V: TRBV5-6
size: NA
D: NA
J: TRBJ2-3
DNA: TGTGCCAGCAGCCCCGAGTTTGGAGATACGCAGTATTTT
CDR3: CASSPEFGDTQYF

V: TRBV2
size: NA
D: NA
J: TRBJ1-4
DNA: TGTGCCAGTCTCCAGGGTCGTACTAATGAAAAACTGTTTTTT
CDR3: CASLQGRTNEKLFF

V: TRBV28
size: NA
D: NA
J: TRBJ1-2
DNA: TGTGCCAGCAGGCGACAGGCAGAATTTTATGGCTACACCTTC
CDR3: CASRRQAEFYGYTF

V: TRBV6-1
size: NA
D: NA
J: TRBJ1-4
DNA: TGTGCCAGCGTTTGGAGGTTTGATAATGAAAAACTGTTTTTT
CDR3: CASVWRFDNEKLFF

V: TRBV7-2
size: NA
D: NA
J: TRBJ2-1
DNA: TGTGCCAGCAGGCCCAGACACACCCCCTACAATGAGCAGTTCTTC
CDR3: CASRPRHTPYNEQFF

V: TRBV2
size: NA
D: NA
J: TRBJ1-3
DNA: TGTGCCAGCATCTTTGACAGACTGTCTGGAAACACCATATATTTT
CDR3: CASIFDRLSGNTIYF

V: TRBV12-5
size: NA
D: TRBD2
J: TRBJ2-5
DNA: TGTGCTAGTGGTTTGGGGACTAGCGGGGGCCAAGAGACCCAGTACTTC
CDR3: CASGLGTSGGQETQYF

V: TRBV7-8
size: NA
D: NA
J: TRBJ2-1
DNA: TGTGCCAGCAGCACTCAGACAGGTTTCAATGAGCAGTTCTTC
CDR3: CASSTQTGFNEQFF

V: TRBV7-2
size: NA
D: NA
J: TRBJ2-1
DNA: TGTGCCAGCAGCTTAGCAGGGGCCTACAATGAGCAGTTCTTC
CDR3: CASSLAGAYNEQFF